This TCR beta chain was captured by sequencing in a study of STAT3 mutations in large granular lymphocyte leukemia. The junction had 8 bases not matched to a gene; V was cut back by 0 bases and J by 3 bases. The V gene's germline CDR1 is MNHNY and CDR2 SVGAGI (reference sequence). The CDR3 is made up of 16 amino acids. Comments on this clone: Its antigen is still unknown.

Sequenced by immunoSEQ multiplex PCR; TCRdb stores in-frame clones only, minus some. In the table there are 25,000 to 30,000 clones, more than 60% of which are singletons. Findings and limits, study-wide: After therapy, about 30% of the 18 patients switched clonotypes, all new clones STAT3 wild type. Variable sampling intervals and differing treatment regimens complicated linking therapy response to TCR clonal burden changes. No sample exists from the first appearance of each clone. At least one immunodominant TCR beta clonotype appeared in every T-cell large granular lymphocyte leukemia patient.

The chain couples TRBV6-6 to TRBJ2-7, with 7 bases fitting TRBD1. Material: peripheral blood mononuclear cells. The clonotype originates from a woman aged 50 to 65 with T-cell large granular lymphocyte leukemia. Some clones in this sample may be carry-over from other donors' samples. The CDR3 reads CASSYSGQRPSYEQYF. The CDR3 bases are TGTGCCAGCAGTTACTCGGGACAGCGACCTAGCTACGAGCAGTACTTC.